These 6 T cell receptor beta chains originate from one sample sequenced in a study of shared clonotypes between healthy human individuals. TCRdb keeps only in-frame clones here, not all; method: immunoSEQ multiplex PCR. The profile shows some 1,100,000 clones, roughly 74% of them singletons. Material for sequencing was memory CD4+ T cells from PBMCs. Subset in this sample: CD45RA-negative fraction. Source of these receptors: a man between 18 and 29 years old in good health. Some clones in this sample may be carry-over from other donors' samples.

V gene TRBV5-1 combines with J gene TRBJ2-3, with D perhaps being TRBD1 or TRBD2 (5 bases each). The V gene's germline CDR1 is SGHRS and CDR2 YFSETQ. The V and J ends lost 0 bases and 2 bases respectively, with 13 bases between them. This CDR3 is built from 16 residues. The CDR3 region is CASSLAGTAATDTQYF. In DNA form, the CDR3 reads TGCGCCAGCAGCTTGGCCGGGACCGCCGCCACAGATACGCAGTATTTT.

This chain uses TRBV18 with TRBJ2-1, with a possible D match to TRBD2 (7 bases). The CDR3 totals 15 residues. V was trimmed by 0 bases and J by 7 bases, leaving 13 bases between them. Germline lookup yields CDR1 KGHSH and CDR2 LQKENI. The CDR3 reads CASSPPQGGRNEQFF. DNA of the CDR3: TGTGCCAGCTCACCACCACAGGGAGGGAGGAATGAGCAGTTCTTC.

The chain combines TRBV28 with TRBJ1-1; D ambiguous. The germline CDR1 and CDR2 sequences are MDHEN and SYDVKM. The CDR3 is 14 residues long. The germline V and J ends were trimmed by 3 bases and 6 bases, with 14 bases remaining between them. CDR3 DNA: TGTGCCAGCAGTTTTCGTACGGAGACCGCTGAAGCTTTCTTT. It codes for CASSFRTETAEAFF.

This chain links TRBV11-3 with TRBJ2-2; D call uncertain. V lost 1 base and J 6 bases, leaving 6 bases between the germline ends. The CDR3 is made up of 13 amino acids. From germline, CDR1 is SGHNT and CDR2 YENEEA. The CDR3 region has the DNA TGTGCCAGCAGCTTAGCGTTGGCCGGGGAGCTGTTTTTT. It is translated as CASSLALAGELFF.

V and J are TRBV11-2 and TRBJ1-2; D not certain. From germline, CDR1 is SGHAT and CDR2 FQNNGV. V lost 1 base, J lost 4 bases, and 7 bases lay in between. CDR3 length equals 13 residues. The DNA for the CDR3 is TGTGCCAGCAGCTTAGCAGAGATCTATGGCTACACCTTC. Protein product: CASSLAEIYGYTF.

The V call is TRBV5-1, the J call TRBJ2-1; 12 bases align to TRBD2. The CDR3 consists of 17 residues. Germline lookup yields CDR1 SGHRS and CDR2 YFSETQ. The V and J ends lost 0 bases and 4 bases, in that order; junction bases with no gene match: 5. The CDR3 DNA is TGCGCCAGCAGCTTGGGACTAGCGGGAGTTCAATACAATGAGCAGTTCTTC. This sequence encodes CASSLGLAGVQYNEQFF. The full variable domain, with the rest looked up from reference TRBV5-1 and TRBJ2-1, is KAGVTQTPRYLIKTRGQQVTLSCSPISGHRSVSWYQQTPGQGLQFLFEYFSETQRNKGNFPGRFSGRQFSNSRSEMNVSTLELGDSALYLCASSLGLAGVQYNEQFFGPGTRLTVL.